A selection of T cell receptor beta chains follows, all from one sample in a study of T cell repertoires in ileal Crohn's disease. Profiling relied on immunoSEQ multiplex PCR, and the TCRdb table lists in-frame clones only, not all of them. The data hold about 14,000 clones, with around 84% observed a single time. Sequencing was done on a sample of ileal tissue. These receptors were collected from an adult with Crohn's disease. The CDR3 runs from the conserved cysteine through the conserved F or W. A D gene is named only where the DNA matches it firmly. Some rows have no size entry. The others give once, few or many, or a class for an expanded clone.

TRBV6-6	TRBJ1-5	-	-	TGTGCCAGCAGGGAGAATCAGCCCCAGCATTTT	CASRENQPQHF
TRBV29-1	TRBJ1-2	TRBD1	-	TGCAGCGTTGCCAGCCTCGGGACAGGGAGAACCTATGGCTACACCTTC	CSVASLGTGRTYGYTF
TRBV6-1	TRBJ1-4	-	-	TGTGCCAGCAGTGAAATTATTAGTGCAGGGGATGAAAAACTGTTTTTT	CASSEIISAGDEKLFF
TRBV7-8	TRBJ2-1	TRBD1	-	TGTGCCAGCAGCTTCAGGGGGCTCTCCTACAATGAGCAGTTCTTC	CASSFRGLSYNEQFF
TRBV10-3	TRBJ1-2	-	-	TGTGCCATCGGGGCAGGGAGGGGCTACACCTTC	CAIGAGRGYTF
TRBV7-9	TRBJ1-3	-	-	TGTGCCAGCAGCTTGGGGGCGCTGAGCTCTGGAAACACCATATATTTT	CASSLGALSSGNTIYF
TRBV2	TRBJ1-5	TRBD1	-	TGTGCCAGCAGTGTACAGGGGGCGCGGAATCAGCCCCAGCATTTT	CASSVQGARNQPQHF
TRBV6-4	TRBJ2-5	TRBD2	-	TGTGCCAGCAGTGACAATCCCCCTGGACTAGCGGGACTCCAAGAGACCCAGTACTTC	CASSDNPPGLAGLQETQYF
TRBV2	TRBJ1-1	-	-	TGTGCCAGAAGGACATACCGAGATAACACTGAAGCTTTCTTT	CARRTYRDNTEAFF
TRBV30	TRBJ2-2	-	-	TGTGCCTGGAGTTGGGAGGGGGAGCTATTTTTT	CAWSWEGELFF
TRBV10-3	TRBJ2-1	TRBD1	-	TGTGCCATCACCTCCGGGACAGGGGATTACAATGAGCAGTTCTTC	CAITSGTGDYNEQFF
TRBV7-2	TRBJ2-7	TRBD2	-	TGTGCCAGCAGCTTTGCCTGGACTAGCCGGGGCGAGCAGTACTTC	CASSFAWTSRGEQYF
TRBV7-8	TRBJ2-7	TRBD2	-	TGTGCCAGCAGCTCTGGGACTAGCGGCTACGAGCAGTACTTC	CASSSGTSGYEQYF
TRBV27	TRBJ2-3	TRBD2	-	TGTGCCAGCAGTCCCCTAGCGGGGGGGCTTAATACGCAGTATTTT	CASSPLAGGLNTQYF
TRBV27	TRBJ1-6	-	-	TGTGCCAGCAGTTTAGCGGGGGCGTGGGATTCACCCCTCCACTTT	CASSLAGAWDSPLHF
TRBV27	TRBJ2-6	TRBD2	-	TGTGCCAGCAGTTTGTATACTCTTGGCGGGGGGACCTTTTCTGGGGCCAACGTCCTGACTTTC	CASSLYTLGGGTFSGANVLTF
TRBV13	TRBJ2-7	TRBD2	-	TGTGCCAGCAGCCTAAAGCCTTGGGGACTAGCGGGCAACTACGAGCAGTACTTC	CASSLKPWGLAGNYEQYF
TRBV30	TRBJ1-6	-	-	TGTGCCTGGAGTGTCGTCCAGGCAAGACATTCACCCCTCCACTTT	CAWSVVQARHSPLHF
TRBV15	TRBJ1-5	-	-	TGTGCCACCAGCAGGGGGGTGGTACAGGGCAGCTACAATCAGCCCCAGCATTTT	CATSRGVVQGSYNQPQHF
TRBV2	TRBJ1-5	TRBD1	few	TGTGCCAGCACCCGACAGGGGGCCTCTCAGCCCCAGCATTTT	CASTRQGASQPQHF
TRBV11-3	TRBJ1-5	TRBD1	few	TGTGCCAGCAGGGCACCGGGACAGGGAAATCAGCCCCAGCATTTT	CASRAPGQGNQPQHF
TRBV7-8	TRBJ1-5	TRBD1	-	TGTGCCAGCAGCAAGGGACAGAATAGCAATCAGCCCCAGCATTTT	CASSKGQNSNQPQHF
TRBV7-2	TRBJ2-2	TRBD1	-	TGTGCCAGCAGCTCGACAGGGGACGGTGGCCGGGGAGCTGTTTTT	CASSSTGDGGRGAVF
TRBV7-2	TRBJ1-6	-	-	TGTGCCAGCAGCTTGAGGGGGTATTCACCCCTCCACTTT	CASSLRGYSPLHF
TRBV4-2	TRBJ2-5	TRBD1	-	TGTGCCAGCAGCCAAGGAGGTAGACAGGGGGCGGGAGAGACCCAGTACTTC	CASSQGGRQGAGETQYF
TRBV25-1	TRBJ1-4	-	-	TGTGCCAGCAGTGAATCGAGTGAAAAACTGTTTTTT	CASSESSEKLFF
TRBV27	TRBJ1-1	-	-	TGTGCCAGCAGGGGGGGTATGGGCCAGATGAACACTGAAGCTTTCTTT	CASRGGMGQMNTEAFF
TRBV6-1	TRBJ2-2	TRBD1	-	TGTGCCAGCACGACAGGGCGCGAAACCTCCGGGGAGCTGTTTTTT	CASTTGRETSGELFF
TRBV6-6	TRBJ2-1	TRBD2	-	TGTGCCAGCAGCCAAGGGACTAGCGGGGGCGGAGAGCAGTTCTTC	CASSQGTSGGGEQFF
TRBV28	TRBJ1-2	-	-	TGTGCCAGCACTCTGGGTCGCGGTCGCCTCTATACCTTC	CASTLGRGRLYTF
TRBV30	TRBJ1-6	TRBD1	few	TGTGCCTGGAGTGACCGACAGGGGGCCTCACCCCTCCACTTT	CAWSDRQGASPLHF
TRBV27	TRBJ2-7	-	-	TGTGCCAGCAGTTTAGGCCACCGTTCATCCGAGCAGTACTTC	CASSLGHRSSEQYF
TRBV5-1	TRBJ1-2	-	few	TGCGCCAGCAGAAGACAGGCCGAGGGGGGCTACACCTTC	CASRRQAEGGYTF
TRBV6-1	TRBJ2-1	-	-	TGTGCCAGCCGGGTTGACCCCTACAATGAGCAGTTCTTC	CASRVDPYNEQFF
TRBV16	TRBJ2-7	-	few	TGTGCCAGCAGCCCACAGGGCTCGGGCTACGAGCAGTACTTC	CASSPQGSGYEQYF
TRBV4-2	TRBJ2-3	TRBD2	once	TGTGCCAGCAGCCCAAGGGCGGGGGGAAGCACAGATACGCAGTATTTT	CASSPRAGGSTDTQYF
TRBV10-3	TRBJ2-1	TRBD2	-	TGTGCCATCGGGACTAGCGGGGGACCCTACAATGAGCAGTTCTTC	CAIGTSGGPYNEQFF
TRBV27	TRBJ1-5	-	-	TGTGCCAGCAGGTCGGACAGCTCCTCAATTCTATCCCAGCATTTT	CASRSDSSSILSQHF
TRBV5-1	TRBJ2-7	TRBD1	-	TGCGCCAGCGCCGGGACAGGGGGCTACGAGCAGTACTTC	CASAGTGGYEQYF
TRBV4-2	TRBJ2-1	-	-	TGTGCCAGCAGCGAAGACCCGAGCTCCTACAATGAGCAGTTCTTC	CASSEDPSSYNEQFF
TRBV7-9	TRBJ2-2	TRBD1	-	TGTGCCAGCAGCAAGACGACAGGGGGCAACACCGGGGAGCTGTTTTTT	CASSKTTGGNTGELFF
TRBV5-4	TRBJ2-1	-	-	TGTGCCAGCAGCTTGGGAGACATCTACAATGAGCAGTTCTTC	CASSLGDIYNEQFF
TRBV7-2	TRBJ1-2	TRBD1	-	TGTGCCAGCAGCTTAGTAGGGGGCCCATCTAACTATGGCTACACCTTC	CASSLVGGPSNYGYTF
TRBV6-5	TRBJ1-2	-	few	TGTGCCAGCAGTTACTCCGGACAGAGGTTGGGTGGCTACACCTTC	CASSYSGQRLGGYTF
TRBV18	TRBJ2-2	TRBD1	-	TGTGCCAGCTCACCACAGGGGGCTAACACCGGGGAGCTGTTTTTT	CASSPQGANTGELFF
TRBV7-8	TRBJ2-3	TRBD2	-	TGTGCCAGCAGCTTAGATCCCGGGACTAGGGGAGCCGGTACGCAGTATTTT	CASSLDPGTRGAGTQYF
TRBV7-9	TRBJ2-5	-	-	TGTGCCAGCAGCTTAGGAGGACAGATGAGAGAGACCCAGTACTTC	CASSLGGQMRETQYF
TRBV29-1	TRBJ2-5	-	-	TGCAGCGTTGAAAATTGGACACAAGAGACCCAGTACTTC	CSVENWTQETQYF
TRBV2	TRBJ2-1	TRBD1	-	TGTGCCAGCATCCTCCGGGACAGGGACAATGAGCAGTTCTTC	CASILRDRDNEQFF
TRBV19	TRBJ1-4	-	-	TGTGCCAGTAGTAACCCCGGGAACATTGGAAAACTGTTTTTT	CASSNPGNIGKLFF
TRBV6-1	TRBJ2-7	-	-	TGTGCCAGCAGTGGCGGACTGACCGGCTACGAGCAGTACTTC	CASSGGLTGYEQYF
TRBV4-1	TRBJ2-2	-	few	TGCGCCAGCAGAATCCAAGGGGTGTCCGCTCCGAACACCGGGGAGCTGTTTTTT	CASRIQGVSAPNTGELFF
TRBV18	TRBJ1-4	TRBD1	-	TGTGCCAGCTCACCAAAGGACAGGGGGGACGTTGAAAAACTGTTTTTT	CASSPKDRGDVEKLFF
TRBV28	TRBJ1-5	TRBD1	once	TGTGCCAGCAGCCCCGGACAGGGTGATCAGCCCCAGCATTTT	CASSPGQGDQPQHF
TRBV11-2	TRBJ2-1	-	-	TGTGCCAGCAGCTTAATGGTTGCAGGGAATGAGCAGTTCTTC	CASSLMVAGNEQFF
TRBV21-1	TRBJ2-4	-	few	TGTGCCAGCAGCATCTACGGGGGCGAACAGGGGGCTGCCAAAAACATTCAGTACTTC	CASSIYGGEQGAAKNIQYF
TRBV30	TRBJ1-6	-	-	TGTGCCGGAGGGGGGGGGTCAAATTCACCCCTCCACTTT	CAGGGGSNSPLHF